Below are 5 T cell receptor beta chains sequenced from a single sample in a study of blood T cell repertoires in COVID-19. Data came from immunoSEQ multiplex PCR; TCRdb stores just in-frame clones and leaves some out. The data show 250,000 to 350,000 clones, approximately 84% seen once. What was sequenced was peripheral blood. The receptors here all came from a person aged 70 to 85 with COVID-19, enrolled during active disease.

The CDR3 sequence: CASSPEITDTQYF. For the CDR3, the DNA is TGTGCCAGCTCACCAGAGATTACAGATACGCAGTATTTT. The rearrangement joins TRBV18 to TRBJ2-3, with unresolved D. The CDR3 contains 13 residues. V was cut by 2 bases and J by 3 bases, with 6 bases left in between. From germline, CDR1 is KGHSH and CDR2 LQKENI.

The chain recombines TRBV6-4 with TRBJ1-1; weak D call: TRBD1 (6 bases). Per the germline V gene, CDR1 is MRHNA and CDR2 is SNTAGT. There are 15 residues in the CDR3. The V end lost 5 bases, the J end lost 3 bases, and 16 bases lay between the germline ends. For the CDR3, the DNA is TGTGCCAGCAGTTACAGCCGGGACACCTACACTGAAGCTTTCTTT. It codes for CASSYSRDTYTEAFF.

The chain links TRBV27 to TRBJ2-7; 11 bases align to TRBD2. Germline lookup yields CDR1 MNHEY and CDR2 SMNVEV (reference sequence). V lost 4 bases, J lost 2 bases, and 7 bases stayed unmatched. The CDR3 has 16 residues. The CDR3, as DNA: TGTGCCAGCAGTTCCTTAGCGGGGGGGCGGCCCTACGAGCAGTACTTC. It translates to CASSSLAGGRPYEQYF.

The chain combines TRBV9 with TRBJ2-7; weak D call: TRBD1 (6 bases). The CDR3 extends over 15 amino acids. From germline, CDR1 is SGDLS and CDR2 YYNGEE. V was pared by 2 bases and J by 3 bases, with 15 bases between. For the CDR3, the DNA is TGTGCCAGCAGCGTCGAACCCCAGGGGCTCTACGAGCAGTACTTC. Translated: CASSVEPQGLYEQYF.

Notes on this clone: Other DNA sequences in this specimen translate into the identical CDR3. The chain uses TRBV5-8 and TRBJ1-5; 8 bases match TRBD1. In germline, CDR1 is SGHTS, CDR2 YDEGEE. This CDR3 comprises 14 residues. Trimming removed 2 bases from V and 4 bases from J; junction bases left unmatched: 2. CDR3 DNA sequence: TGTGCCAGCAGCTTAGGGACAGGTAATCAGCCCCAGCATTTT. Its translation: CASSLGTGNQPQHF. The full variable domain, its missing parts supplied by reference TRBV5-8 and TRBJ1-5, is EAGVTQSPTHLIKTRGQQATLRCSPISGHTSVYWYQQALGLGLQFLLWYDEGEERNRGNFPPRFSGRQFPNYSSELNVNALELEDSALYLCASSLGTGNQPQHFGDGTRLSIL.